This TCR beta chain was identified during a study of T-cell memory formation after mild COVID-19. TCRdb passed the 5' RACE reads through MiXCR, listing each CDR3 protein once. The profile shows under 650,000 distinct CDR3 sequences, 18% of them singletons. Trimming cost V 4 bases and J 3 bases, with 12 bases left between them. The germline gives CDR1 MNHEY, CDR2 SMNVEV (reference sequence). There are 14 residues in the CDR3. The specimen was PBMCs or a T cell subset sorted from them (not recorded which). The rearrangement uses TRBV27 and TRBJ2-5; D possibly corresponds to TRBD1 (7 bases). This TCR came from an adult woman who had mild COVID-19 (a few samples of this study predate the infection). Cell type and time point are not known. The CDR3: CASSSGDSEETQYF. The CDR3 DNA sequence: TGTGCCAGCAGTTCGGGGGACAGCGAAGAGACCCAGTACTTC.